This TCR beta chain was profiled in a study of shared clonotypes between healthy human individuals. Deep-level assay runs were performed. Profiling relied on immunoSEQ multiplex PCR, and the TCRdb table lists in-frame clones only, not all of them. The profile shows about a million clones, 60% to 85% of them singletons. Trimming removed 1 base at V and 6 bases at J, with 9 bases between. The CDR3 consists of 13 residues. CDR1 is MGHRA, CDR2 YSYEKL, per germline. Sequencing was done on a sample of memory CD4+ T cells from PBMCs. Noted subset: CD45RA-negative fraction. The chain has TRBV4-1 and TRBJ1-2; unclear D gene. The sequence came from a man in his late teens or twenties in good health. Some clones in this sample may be carry-over from other donors' samples. The CDR3 loop reads CASSQVNKHGYTF. The CDR3 DNA sequence: TGCGCCAGCAGCCAAGTTAACAAGCATGGCTACACCTTC.